The present entry profiles one T cell receptor beta chain with its context. What it binds is unknown. This sample was taken from a study of cytotoxic CD8 clonotypes in ibrutinib-treated CLL. The protocol was immunoSEQ multiplex PCR, while the TCRdb copy is restricted to in-frame clones and leaves out a portion. The data contain some 200,000 clones, approximately 79% of them singletons. Overall study results and limits: Rising at ibrutinib response, clonality subsequently fell back toward baseline at progression.

The CDR3 totals 14 residues. Germline V lookup: CDR1 SGHDT, CDR2 YYEEEE. The germline V and J ends were trimmed by 4 bases and 4 bases, with 14 bases remaining between them. V gene TRBV5-6 combines with J gene TRBJ1-2; no clear D. This receptor was taken from a human donor with chronic lymphocytic leukemia. The sample consisted of PBMCs, taken after 12 months of ibrutinib treatment. CDR3 in DNA: TGTGCCAGCAGCGCGACCGGAGGTTCCTATGGCTACACCTTC. Its protein is CASSATGGSYGYTF.